Listed here are 14 T cell receptor beta chains from one sample, sequenced in a study of patients and donors after allogeneic stem cell transplantation (dated by TCRdb to 2018 to 2020). Library prep was done by RT-PCR. The sequencer listed for this sample is NextSeq 550. The raw public reads went through TCRdb reprocessing: fastp at Q25, MiXCR clone calling, in-frame beta chains kept. Each CDR3 protein appears once, grouped with its most common genes and DNA. In all, the sample holds over 400,000 distinct CDR3 sequences, and approximately 16% of those were seen once. The top ten hold 6.5% to 7.5% of the sample. Material for sequencing was blood, either unsorted or a sorted T cell fraction (not recorded which). These receptors came from a human donor who was either an allogeneic HSCT recipient or a stem cell or donor lymphocyte infusion donor (not recorded which). It is not recorded whose cells these are; they may come from a transplant donor.

Only a few counts were recorded for this clonotype. The V gene is TRBV12-3 or TRBV12-4, the J gene TRBJ1-5, with 9 bases matching TRBD1. The CDR3 has 18 residues. V shed 5 bases, J shed 0 bases, and the junction held 11 bases outside the gene matches. The CDR3 region is CASSPDRGARDSNQPQHF. The DNA for the CDR3 is TGTGCCAGCAGTCCGGACAGGGGCGCGAGGGATAGCAATCAGCCCCAGCATTTT.

The rearrangement uses TRBV7-9 and TRBJ1-4; 8 positions match TRBD1. The CDR3 has 16 residues. With 3 bases clipped from V and 7 bases from J, the junction kept 10 bases outside the gene matches. From germline, CDR1 is SEHNR and CDR2 FQNEAQ (reference sequence). The CDR3 DNA follows: TGTGCCAGCAGCTTCGAAGATCAGGGGGCGGGTGAAAAACTGTTTTTT. It codes for CASSFEDQGAGEKLFF.

This rearrangement joins TRBV7-2 to TRBJ1-5; D is undetermined. The length of the CDR3 is 15 residues. Germline V gene data show CDR1 as SGHTA and CDR2 as FQGNSA. V was trimmed by 6 bases and J by 4 bases, leaving 16 bases between them. The CDR3 is CASSHQSGTNQPQHF. The CDR3, as DNA: TGTGCCAGCAGTCACCAGTCAGGAACAAATCAGCCCCAGCATTTT.

This clonotype was counted once. The chain carries TRBV3-1 and TRBJ2-1; 10 nucleotides align to TRBD2. Germline V gene lookup returns CDR1 LGHDT and CDR2 YNNKEL (reference sequence). V shed 1 base, J shed 4 bases, and the junction held 10 bases outside the gene matches. The CDR3 contains 18 residues. The CDR3 DNA follows: TGTGCCAGCAGCCAAGGGATAGCGGGGGGAATGTTATACAATGAGCAGTTCTTC. It yields the protein CASSQGIAGGMLYNEQFF.

The chain combines TRBV12-3 or TRBV12-4 with TRBJ1-4, with D possibly TRBD1 on 6 matching bases. This CDR3 spans 16 amino acids. Trimming took off 1 base at V and 8 bases at J, with 17 bases between the two ends. The CDR3 reads CASSLGVGGGREKLFF. As DNA, the CDR3 is TGTGCCAGCAGTTTAGGGGTAGGGGGGGGCAGAGAAAAACTGTTTTTT.

V gene TRBV3-1 combines with J gene TRBJ2-3; 8 positions agree with TRBD2. Trimming cost V 1 base and J 1 base; bases outside gene matches: 10. The CDR3 sequence is 18 residues long. Germline V gene data show CDR1 as LGHDT and CDR2 as YNNKEL (reference sequence). For the CDR3, the DNA is TGTGCCAGCAGCCAAGGTTCCCCTAGCGGGCGACGCACAGATACGCAGTATTTT. It encodes CASSQGSPSGRRTDTQYF.

This clonotype was seen a handful of times. CDR3 bases: TGCAGTGCTAGGAGGTTCCAGAACACTGAAGCTTTCTTT. It yields the protein CSARRFQNTEAFF. This chain uses TRBV20-1 with TRBJ1-1; no definite D call. Trimming stripped 3 bases from V and 1 base from J, with 9 bases between. Germline CDR1 reads DFQATT; CDR2 reads SNEGSKA (reference sequence). The length of the CDR3 is 13 residues.

This chain connects TRBV6-2 or TRBV6-3 to TRBJ2-1; 7 bases are shared with TRBD2. Trimming took 8 bases from V and 4 from J; bases not matched to a gene: 11. Germline CDR1 reads MNHEY; CDR2 reads SVGEGT. The CDR3 spans 15 residues. This CDR3 is CASLSVIAGYNEQFF. CDR3 bases: TGTGCCAGCCTATCGGTAATAGCGGGTTACAATGAGCAGTTCTTC.

There are a few counts of this clonotype. This chain links TRBV24-1 with TRBJ2-2, with unresolved D. The CDR3 is 16 amino acids. V shed 2 bases and J shed 6 bases, with 15 bases lying between them. Germline values: CDR1 KGHDR, CDR2 SFDVKD. The CDR3 DNA reads as TGTGCCACCAGTGATTACAACCGGGCCCCCCCCGGGGAGCTGTTTTTT. Its translation is CATSDYNRAPPGELFF.

The sample holds many counts of this clonotype. The chain links TRBV29-1 to TRBJ2-2; D unclear. Trimming left V 4 bases short and J 4 bases short, with 7 bases between. CDR1 is SQVTM, CDR2 ANQGSEA, per germline. CDR3 length: 12 amino acids. The CDR3 reads CSVVMVTGELFF. The DNA of the CDR3 is TGCAGCGTTGTTATGGTCACCGGGGAGCTGTTTTTT.

The table lists this clonotype with a few counts. The chain couples TRBV2 to TRBJ2-2, with TRBD2 identical over 10 bases. The CDR3 sequence is 14 residues long. Trimming took 8 bases from V and 6 from J; bases not matched to a gene: 6. Germline loops: CDR1 SNHLY, CDR2 FYNNEI. CDR3 sequence reads: CASLSGRRAGELFF. In DNA form, the CDR3 reads TGTGCCAGCCTTAGCGGGAGGAGGGCCGGGGAGCTGTTTTTT.

This clonotype came up many times. V is TRBV7-3 and J is TRBJ2-2; 7 nucleotides match TRBD1. Looked up from germline, CDR1 is SGHTA and CDR2 is FQGTGA. J lost 3 bases, V lost 6 bases, and 4 bases had no gene match. This CDR3 has 14 amino acids. Written as DNA, the CDR3 is TGTGCCAGCAGTTACGACAGGGACACCGGGGAGCTGTTTTTT. This translates into CASSYDRDTGELFF.

The chain is built from TRBV7-6 and TRBJ2-5, with 8 bases that match TRBD1. After removal of 5 bases from V and 5 bases from J, the junction contained 13 bases not matched to a gene. This CDR3 has 16 residues. Germline CDR1 SGHVS, CDR2 FNYEAQ. CDR3 DNA sequence: TGTGCCAGCAGCACGCGGATCCGACAGGGGTTTGAGACCCAGTACTTC. Encoded protein: CASSTRIRQGFETQYF.

This clonotype was observed at least ten times. The CDR3 protein is CASKRDSLAKNIQYF. CDR3 coding DNA: TGTGCCAGCAAACGGGACAGTCTAGCCAAAAACATTCAGTACTTC. The chain couples TRBV12-3 or TRBV12-4 to TRBJ2-4; 7 bases map to TRBD1. This CDR3 contains 15 residues. The junction had 6 bases not matched to a gene; V was cut back by 7 bases and J by 0 bases.